What follows describes a single TCR beta chain. The antigen is unknown. Some clones are missing from TCRdb's copy, which holds only in-frame ones; the method was immunoSEQ multiplex PCR. The repertoire holds tens of thousands of clones, with roughly 78% as singletons. This sample stems from a study of PD-1 blockade in mismatch repair-deficient tumors. Study-level background: Patients had approximately 13 mismatch repair-deficient cancer types, all previously treated and progressing.

Germline CDR1 SEHNR, CDR2 FQNEAQ (reference sequence). Trimming took off 1 base at V and 3 bases at J, with 7 bases between the two ends. CDR3 length equals 14 residues. PCR or immunohistochemistry showed mismatch repair deficiency in every enrolled patient. A few pembrolizumab responders had their TCRs sequenced. Study-level results: Rapid post-treatment expansion, then contraction, generally preceding radiologic response, marked tumor-resident clones.

The sample in question was peripheral blood, obtained 4 weeks after starting pembrolizumab. This TCR came from an adult with mismatch repair-deficient cancer. The chain combines TRBV7-9 with TRBJ1-5; no reliable D call. In DNA, the CDR3 is TGTGCCAGCAGCTTAGAGGGCAACAATCAGCCCCAGCATTTT. This translates into CASSLEGNNQPQHF.